This T cell receptor (beta chain) was captured in a study of breast tumors, draining lymph nodes, adjacent tissues. The CDR3 is 12 residues long. Germline V gene lookup returns CDR1 SGHRS and CDR2 YFSETQ. Points on this clonotype: An end of the junction differs from the germline gene, which may be a read error.

TCRdb redid the calling of the multiplex PCR reads with MiXCR, one entry per CDR3 protein. The table has approximately 20,000 distinct CDR3 sequences, approximately 42% seen once; the top ten hold 15% to 25%. This chain connects TRBV5-1 to TRBJ1-3; 8 positions match TRBD1. The receptor's source is a female donor with breast cancer. Some clones in this sample may be carry-over from other donors' samples. The source material was breast tumor tissue. This chain's CDR3 is CASSLQGDTIYF. The CDR3 nucleotides read TGCGCCAGCAGCCTACAGGGGGACACCATCTATTTT.